The source of this T cell receptor (beta chain) is a study of blood T cell repertoires in COVID-19. Original analysis: Reference gene primer amplification in the assay estimated nucleated cell counts. Clones were read by immunoSEQ multiplex PCR, and TCRdb kept only the in-frame ones, dropping some. The V and J calls and clone size are taken from that table; D and trimming were inferred from the DNA. The data hold 170,000 or so clones, with more than 70% observed a single time. The CDR3 contains 14 residues. Germline-derived CDR1 and CDR2 are MNHNY and SVGAGI (reference sequence). V was pared by 6 bases and J by 6 bases, with 8 bases of the junction left unmatched. The study counted Cohort 3 donors as recovered given two negative PCRs, clearance, or symptom resolution.

This sequence originates from a man in his forties who had recovered from COVID-19. Sequenced: PBMCs or T cells enriched from blood (not recorded which). The chain employs TRBV6-6 and TRBJ2-4, with 7 positions matching TRBD1. The CDR3 reads CASRRPGQSNIQYF. In DNA, the CDR3 is TGTGCCAGCAGAAGGCCGGGACAGTCAAACATTCAGTACTTC.